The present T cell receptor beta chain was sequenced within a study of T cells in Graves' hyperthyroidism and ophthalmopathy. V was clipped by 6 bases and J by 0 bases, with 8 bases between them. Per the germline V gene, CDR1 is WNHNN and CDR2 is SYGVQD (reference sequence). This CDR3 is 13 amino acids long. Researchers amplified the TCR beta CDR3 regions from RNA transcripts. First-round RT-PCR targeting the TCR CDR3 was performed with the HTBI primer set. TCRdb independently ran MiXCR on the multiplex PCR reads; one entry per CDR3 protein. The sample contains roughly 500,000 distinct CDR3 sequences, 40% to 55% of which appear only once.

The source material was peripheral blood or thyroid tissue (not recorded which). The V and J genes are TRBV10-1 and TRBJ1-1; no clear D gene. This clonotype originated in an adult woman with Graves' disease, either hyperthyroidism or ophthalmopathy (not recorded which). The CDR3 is CASRSEMNTEAFF. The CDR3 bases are TGCGCCAGCAGGAGCGAGATGAACACTGAAGCTTTCTTT.